This TCR beta chain stems from a study of blood T cell repertoires in COVID-19. Across the study: Both acute and convalescent COVID-19 samples were obtained from the United States, Italy and Spain. The analysed material was cDNA or gDNA that came from T cells, B-cell-depleted T cells, or PBMCs.

Original processing methods: For nucleated cells, counts were estimated from reference gene primer amplification. Only in-frame clones appear in the TCRdb table, and some are missing; sequencing was by immunoSEQ multiplex PCR. V and J calls and clone size are given by that table; D and trimming were obtained from the DNA. In the table there are fewer than 250,000 clones, around four fifths of which are singletons. Germline V gives CDR1 MNHEY, CDR2 SMNVEV (reference sequence). V lost 8 bases, J lost 2 bases, and 16 bases stayed unmatched. The CDR3 loop spans 17 amino acids. Sequenced input: peripheral blood. The chain uses TRBV27 and TRBJ2-5, with TRBD1 matching over 8 bases. This TCR came from a woman in her sixties or seventies with active or convalescent COVID-19. The CDR3 spells CASSPDPNRGWQETQYF. CDR3 bases: TGTGCCAGCTCTCCAGACCCGAACAGGGGGTGGCAAGAGACCCAGTACTTC.